This T cell receptor (beta chain) was obtained from a study of CD8+ T cells in alopecia areata (dated by TCRdb to about 2018). A note on the overall study: Treated patients were enrolled in an open-label pilot trial of oral tofacitinib at 5 to 10 mg twice daily for moderate-to-severe alopecia areata. RNA was extracted with the PAXgene miRNA kit for fixed scalp, the miRNeasy kit for PBMCs, and the RNeasy kit for mouse skin. Scalp clonality was compared among normal scalp (n=4), patchy alopecia areata scalp (n=8), and alopecia totalis/universalis scalp (n=8). For the treated patients, the SALT score, which quantifies what percentage of scalp surface area is affected, served as the measure of disease severity. Patients on tofacitinib were biopsied at baseline and after 4 and 24 weeks of treatment, and several of the patients also had a later scalp biopsy. To study T cell clonal expansion in alopecia areata, the researchers applied high-throughput TCRbeta sequencing to both the C3H/HeJ mouse model and human patients. In humans, TCRbeta sequencing was performed on scalp tissue and on sorted CD4+ and CD8+ peripheral blood T cells from healthy controls and from patients with patchy or totalis/universalis alopecia areata. Amplification of TCRbeta CDR3 regions was done by immunoSEQ multiplex PCR using 35 Vbeta forward primers and 13 Jbeta reverse primers. Patients received tofacitinib for 6 to 18 months and were then followed off drug for 6 months to check for delayed response and recurrence.

The sample's treatment or condition label, decoded: oral pan-JAK inhibitor, 5-10 mg twice daily. Lesional scalp punch biopsies and peripheral blood were collected from alopecia areata patients. After PBMCs were isolated by density centrifugation and stained for CD3, CD4 and CD8, a FACSAria was used to sort CD4+ and CD8+ T cells. What the authors observed across the whole study: Resident alphabeta T cells in normal human skin are also sequenced, complicating scalp TCR repertoire analysis, unlike mouse skin dominated by gammadelta T cells. Many expanded lesional clones were found to persist in scalp and blood during tofacitinib treatment, and relapse after treatment cessation may be partly explained by this persistence. TCR sequences shared between patients were less clear than in mice, possibly partly because of HLA diversity in the patient population. Tofacitinib significantly lowered scalp clonality and the number of expanded CD8+ clones among the top 100 scalp clones. Because the treated cohort was small and had just a single nonresponder, larger studies are needed to establish links between baseline CD8+ expansion and response. Compared with normal scalp, lesional scalp, particularly in alopecia totalis/universalis, had higher clonality and more expanded CD8+ clones, which suggests antigenic drive.

The library relied on the immunoSEQ multiplex PCR assay. RNA was extracted from all samples and reverse transcribed into cDNA as template for TCR sequencing. SuperScript III was used to make first-strand cDNA, primed with a 2:1 mix of oligo-dT and random hexamers. A synthetic immune receptor repertoire was used to measure amplification bias, and any remaining bias was corrected computationally. The published analysis was carried out like this. Raw reads were preprocessed for error removal, and CDR3 was defined according to IMGT conventions as running from the conserved cysteine to phenylalanine. Clonality was computed as 1 minus the Shannon entropy, with the entropy normalized by log2 of the number of productive unique TCRs. Whether each scalp clone was CD4 or CD8 was inferred by checking scalp TCRbeta sequences against the CD4 and CD8 repertoires from sorted blood. The table was pulled from immuneACCESS by TCRdb, which kept in-frame rearrangements only. Such tables lose some clones; where checked, under half of the loss comes from unresolved V genes, and the rest has no known cause. For V, J and clone size, that table is used; D and trimming come from the DNA. The sample includes 150,000 to 200,000 clones, with roughly 60% observed a single time. The ten largest make up about 1.3% of the sample.

The CDR3 runs 15 amino acids, cysteine and phenylalanine included. Solely the CDR3 DNA is kept, with 45 bases framed from the first base. CDR1 and CDR2, per the germline V gene, are LGHNA and YSLEER. V loses 0 bases of germline sequence and J loses 7 bases, and the interval between the two ends is 12 bases. To note about this clone: Its antigen is currently not known. One base away there is no much larger clone; base qualities are not given.

Recombination linked TRBV4-3 to TRBJ1-4; a confident D gene designation cannot be given. This specimen was CD4+ T cells sorted from blood, taken around week 49, from a patient treated with tofacitinib. The source of this sequence is a human donor with alopecia areata. The nucleotide sequence reads TGCGCCAGCAGCCAAGATGGGCGGGTTAGTGAAAAACTGTTTTTT. This encodes CASSQDGRVSEKLFF.